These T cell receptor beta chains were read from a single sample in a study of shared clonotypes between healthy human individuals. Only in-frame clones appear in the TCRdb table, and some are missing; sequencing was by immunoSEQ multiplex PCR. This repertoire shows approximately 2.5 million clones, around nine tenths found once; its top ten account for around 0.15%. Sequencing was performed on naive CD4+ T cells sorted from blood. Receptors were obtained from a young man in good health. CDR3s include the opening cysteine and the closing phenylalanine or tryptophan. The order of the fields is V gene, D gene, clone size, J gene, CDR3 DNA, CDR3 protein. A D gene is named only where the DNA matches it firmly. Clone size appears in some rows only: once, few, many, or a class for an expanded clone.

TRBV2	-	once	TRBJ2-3	TGTGCCACGGACAGAGGAAAAGGAACAGATACGCAGTATTTT	CATDRGKGTDTQYF
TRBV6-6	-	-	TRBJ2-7	TGTGCCAGCAGTCTTAGCGGCTACGAGCAGTACTTC	CASSLSGYEQYF
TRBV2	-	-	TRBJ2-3	TGTGCCAGCACCCGGGGGGCGGGATCAACAGATACGCAGTATTTT	CASTRGAGSTDTQYF
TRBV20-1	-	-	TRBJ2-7	TGCAGTGCTGGGGACTACGAGCAGTACTTC	CSAGDYEQYF
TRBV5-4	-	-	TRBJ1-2	TGTGCCAGCAGCTTGTTAACGGAGAATTATGGCTACACCTTC	CASSLLTENYGYTF
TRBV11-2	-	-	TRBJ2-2	TGTGCCAGCAGCTTAGATGGGTGGGCCGGGGAGCTGTTTTTT	CASSLDGWAGELFF
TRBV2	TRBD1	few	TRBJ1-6	TGTGCCAGCCGGGACAGGGTTTATTCACCCCTCCACTTT	CASRDRVYSPLHF
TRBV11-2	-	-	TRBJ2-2	TGTGCCAGCAGCTCCTCAGACCCCTTGCGGGTCACCGGGGAGCTGTTTTTT	CASSSSDPLRVTGELFF
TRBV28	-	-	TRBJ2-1	TGTGCCAGCAGGGGTTACAATGAGCAGTTCTTC	CASRGYNEQFF
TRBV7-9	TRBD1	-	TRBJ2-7	TGTGCCAGCAGCCTCGCCACAGGGGGCCCCTTCTACGAGCAGTACTTC	CASSLATGGPFYEQYF
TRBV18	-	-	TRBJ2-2	TGTGCCAGCTCACCAACGGGGACCGGGGAGCTGTTTTTT	CASSPTGTGELFF
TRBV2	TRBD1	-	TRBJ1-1	TGTGCCAGCAGTGATAGACGTAGGGGGCTCGGAGCTTTCTTT	CASSDRRRGLGAFF
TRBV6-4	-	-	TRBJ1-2	TGTGCCAGCAGGGGACATTCCCTTAACTATGGCTACACCTTC	CASRGHSLNYGYTF
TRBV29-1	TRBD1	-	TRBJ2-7	TGCAGCGTGGCCCGGCAGGGGGCTCCTGCCGAGCAGTACTTC	CSVARQGAPAEQYF
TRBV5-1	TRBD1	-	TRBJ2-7	TGCGCCAGCAGCTTTCCGGGACAGGACTACGAGCAGTACTTC	CASSFPGQDYEQYF
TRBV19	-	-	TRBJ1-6	TGTGCCAGTATGGGGGACCTAAGTTCACCCCTCCACTTT	CASMGDLSSPLHF
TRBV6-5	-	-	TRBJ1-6	TGTGCCAGCAGTTCCCCCAGGGATGATTCACCCCTCCACTTT	CASSSPRDDSPLHF
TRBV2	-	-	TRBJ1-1	TGTGCCACCGGGGGGAACACTGAAGCTTTCTTT	CATGGNTEAFF
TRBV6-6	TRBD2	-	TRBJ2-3	TGTGCCAGCAGTAATCCGCGGGGGGTCAGCACAGATACGCAGTATTTT	CASSNPRGVSTDTQYF
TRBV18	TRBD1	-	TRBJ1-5	TGTGCCAGCTCACCACAGGGGGCAGGTCAGCCCCAGCATTTT	CASSPQGAGQPQHF
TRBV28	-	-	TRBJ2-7	TGTGCCAGCAGCCCCGGGGCCACCTACGAGCAGTACTTC	CASSPGATYEQYF
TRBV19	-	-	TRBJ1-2	TGTGCCAGTAGTCGAAGACAGGAAAGAGACTATGGCTACACCTTC	CASSRRQERDYGYTF
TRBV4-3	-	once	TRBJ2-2	TGCGCCAGCAGCCAAGGCGTAACCGGGGAGCTGTTTTTT	CASSQGVTGELFF
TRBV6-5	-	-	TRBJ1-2	TGTGCCAGCAGTCCCTCGGGGACGGTATACTATGGCTACACCTTC	CASSPSGTVYYGYTF
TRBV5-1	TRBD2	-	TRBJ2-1	TGCGCCAGCAGCGGCGGACTAGCGGGAAGGAGGTCCTACAATGAGCAGTTCTTC	CASSGGLAGRRSYNEQFF
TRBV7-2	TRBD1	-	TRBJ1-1	TGTGCCAGCAGCTGGACAGGGAGTAACACTGAAGCTTTCTTT	CASSWTGSNTEAFF
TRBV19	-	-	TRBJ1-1	TGTGCCAGTAGTATCTCGACAACCAACACTGAAGCTTTCTTT	CASSISTTNTEAFF
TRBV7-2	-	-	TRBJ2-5	TGTGCCAGCAGCTTGACTCGTACGATAGAGACCCAGTACTTC	CASSLTRTIETQYF
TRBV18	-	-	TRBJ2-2	TGTGCCAGCTCACCCACAGCCGGGGAGCTGTTTTTT	CASSPTAGELFF
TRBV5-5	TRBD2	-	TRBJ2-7	TGTGCCAGCAGCTTGCGAGTAGCGGGAGGCTCCTACGAGCAGTACTTC	CASSLRVAGGSYEQYF
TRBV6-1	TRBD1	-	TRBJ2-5	TGTGCCAGCAGCCCTCCGGGACAGGGTCAAGAGACCCAGTACTTC	CASSPPGQGQETQYF
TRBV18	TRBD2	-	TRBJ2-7	TGTGCCAGCTCACCACCTGAACTAGCGGGAGACGAGCAGTACTTC	CASSPPELAGDEQYF
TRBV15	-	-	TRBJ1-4	TGTGCCACCAGCAGAGATCGGAGTGAAAAACTGTTTTTT	CATSRDRSEKLFF
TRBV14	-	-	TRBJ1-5	TGTGCCAGCAGCCAAGGTCCGTTTCAGCCCCAGCATTTT	CASSQGPFQPQHF
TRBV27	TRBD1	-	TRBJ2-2	TGTGCCAGCAGCCGCGGACAGGCGGACACCGGGGAGCTGTTTTTT	CASSRGQADTGELFF
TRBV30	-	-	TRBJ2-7	TGTGCCTGGACTCATGACAGTATCTCCTACGAGCAGTACTTC	CAWTHDSISYEQYF
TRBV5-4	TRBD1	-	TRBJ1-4	TGTGCCAGCAGCCGGACAGGGGGGAACACTAATGAAAAACTGTTTTTT	CASSRTGGNTNEKLFF
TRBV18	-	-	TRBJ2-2	TGTGCCAGCTCACCACAGCAGGGGCCCGGGGAGCTGTTTTTT	CASSPQQGPGELFF
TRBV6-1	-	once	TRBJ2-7	TGTGCCAGCAGTGGTGAGTACGAGCAGTACTTC	CASSGEYEQYF
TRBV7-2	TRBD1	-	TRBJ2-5	TGTGCCAGCAGCCTTGGACAGGGGCAGTCTGGGGCCCAGTACTTC	CASSLGQGQSGAQYF
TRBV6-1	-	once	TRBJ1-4	TGTGCCAGCAGTGGACCGGGACACCTTAATGAAAAACTGTTTTTT	CASSGPGHLNEKLFF
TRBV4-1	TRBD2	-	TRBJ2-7	TGCGCCAGCAGCCAAGAAAATAACCGGGGGGGAGCGTACGAGCAGTACTTC	CASSQENNRGGAYEQYF
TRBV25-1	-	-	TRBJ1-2	TGTGCCAGCAGTCCTGCGGGGACGGCCAGTGGCTACACCTTC	CASSPAGTASGYTF
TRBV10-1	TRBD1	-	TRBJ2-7	TGCGCCAGCAGCCGGGGACAGACCTTTGGGGAGCAGTACTTC	CASSRGQTFGEQYF
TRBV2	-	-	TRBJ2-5	TGTGCCAGCACTTGGGGGCACCAAGAGACCCAGTACTTC	CASTWGHQETQYF
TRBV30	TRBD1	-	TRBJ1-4	TGTGCCTGGAGTCTAGACAGGGGAGTAGGAAAACTGTTTTTT	CAWSLDRGVGKLFF
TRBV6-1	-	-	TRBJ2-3	TGTGCCAGCCAATCCGGGACATCGATAGATACGCAGTATTTT	CASQSGTSIDTQYF
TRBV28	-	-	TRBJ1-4	TGTGCCAGCAGTTTATTTTCCTGGTGGGATGAAAAACTGTTTTTT	CASSLFSWWDEKLFF
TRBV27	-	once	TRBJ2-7	TGTGCCAGCAGTAATCCGGGCCGCTCCTACGAGCAGTACTTC	CASSNPGRSYEQYF
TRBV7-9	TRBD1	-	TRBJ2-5	TGTGCCAGCAGTCTCGGACAGGGAGTTAAGGGGGAGACCCAGTACTTC	CASSLGQGVKGETQYF
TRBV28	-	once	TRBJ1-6	TGTGCCAGCATCCCCCCACCCGGATCTTCACTCTCAGATTCACCCCTCCACTTT	CASIPPPGSSLSDSPLHF